A single sample gave rise to the 3 T cell receptor beta chains below, sequenced in a study of shared clonotypes between healthy human individuals. Terminally differentiated effector memory CD45RA+ cells were left out of the naive CD8 fraction, which was CD45RO-negative and positively selected for CCR7. TCRdb's copy holds only in-frame clones and misses some; the assay was immunoSEQ multiplex PCR. The sample has approximately 590,000 clones, nearly 97% seen once. Sequenced material: naive CD8+ T cells sorted from blood. The receptors were gathered from a woman aged 25 to 45 in good health.

The chain couples TRBV11-2 to TRBJ2-5; the D call may be TRBD1 or TRBD2 (5 bases each). Germline V gene data show CDR1 as SGHAT and CDR2 as FQNNGV. With 5 bases removed from V and 3 bases from J, the gap between germline ends came to 16 bases. CDR3 length equals 15 residues. The chain's CDR3 is CASSGEGRREETQYF. The CDR3 DNA sequence: TGTGCCAGCAGCGGAGAGGGACGGCGAGAAGAGACCCAGTACTTC.

The rearrangement uses TRBV5-1 and TRBJ1-2, with 7 bases aligning to TRBD1. J was trimmed by 6 bases and V by 1 base; bases with no gene match: 6. Germline V gives CDR1 SGHRS, CDR2 YFSETQ. This CDR3 has 14 residues. The CDR3 DNA reads as TGCGCCAGCAGCTTGTTCCCAGGGGGGAATGGCTACACCTTC. The encoded protein is CASSLFPGGNGYTF. The complete variable domain, with remaining parts taken from reference TRBV5-1 and TRBJ1-2, reads KAGVTQTPRYLIKTRGQQVTLSCSPISGHRSVSWYQQTPGQGLQFLFEYFSETQRNKGNFPGRFSGRQFSNSRSEMNVSTLELGDSALYLCASSLFPGGNGYTFGSGTRLTVV.

The V gene is TRBV6-6, the J gene TRBJ1-1; 9 nucleotides match TRBD1. V shed 4 bases and J 3 bases; nucleotides not matched to a gene: 3. The CDR3 consists of 14 residues. Germline V gene sequence: CDR1 MNHNY, CDR2 SVGAGI (reference sequence). CDR3 protein: CASSSQGAYTEAFF. CDR3 in DNA: TGTGCCAGCAGTTCACAGGGGGCGTACACTGAAGCTTTCTTT.